This T cell receptor (beta chain) derives from a study of T cell responses to AZD1222 COVID-19 vaccine. Overall study: Both about-4-week and about-12-week second-dose recipients were combined. Study outcomes and limitations: Receipt of two AZD1222 doses was followed by a rise in Spike-specific TCR breadth and depth. Repertoire sampling occurred only after the peak T cell response. AZD1222 recipients seropositive at baseline numbered only five to seven.

A remark on this clone: Its antigen is still unknown.

The assay was immunoSEQ multiplex PCR, and TCRdb's table has in-frame clones only and misses some. The table lists about 160,000 clones, about 90% of them singletons, with under 2.5% in the top ten. CDR3 length: 17 amino acids. From germline, CDR1 is SGHTA and CDR2 FQGTGA. V was shortened by 3 bases and J by 0 bases, with 17 bases between the two germline ends. The rearrangement uses TRBV7-3 and TRBJ1-1, with no clear D. This material consisted of peripheral blood, taken on day 0 of AZD1222 vaccination. The TCR comes from an adult in good health. CDR3 sequence (DNA): TGTGCCAGCAGCTTTTCCTTGGGGAGGACGTTGAACACTGAAGCTTTCTTT. It codes for CASSFSLGRTLNTEAFF.